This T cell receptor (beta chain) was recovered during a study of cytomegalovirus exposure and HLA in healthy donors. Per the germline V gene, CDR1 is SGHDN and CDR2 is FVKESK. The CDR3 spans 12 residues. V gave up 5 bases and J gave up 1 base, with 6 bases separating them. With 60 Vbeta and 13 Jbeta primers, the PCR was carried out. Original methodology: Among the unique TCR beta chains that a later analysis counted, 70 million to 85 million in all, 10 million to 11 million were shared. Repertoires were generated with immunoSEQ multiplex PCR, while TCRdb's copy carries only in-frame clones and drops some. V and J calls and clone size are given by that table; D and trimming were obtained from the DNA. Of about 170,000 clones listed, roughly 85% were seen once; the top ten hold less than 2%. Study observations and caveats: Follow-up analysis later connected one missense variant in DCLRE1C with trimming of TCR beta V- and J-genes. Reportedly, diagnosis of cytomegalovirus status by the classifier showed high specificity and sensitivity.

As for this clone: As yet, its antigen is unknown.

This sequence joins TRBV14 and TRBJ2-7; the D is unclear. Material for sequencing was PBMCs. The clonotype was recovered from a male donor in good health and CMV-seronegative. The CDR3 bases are TGTGCCAGCAGCTCCTTGTCCTACGAGCAGTACTTC. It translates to CASSSLSYEQYF.